Sequencing of this TCR beta chain was carried out in a study of patients and donors after allogeneic stem cell transplantation (dated by TCRdb to 2020 to 2022). This clonotype showed up just a few times. The antigen it recognizes is unknown. No much larger clonotype is one base removed from it; base qualities were not supplied. The protocol used for the library was RT-PCR. The data were produced on a NextSeq 550. TCRdb reprocessed the public reads (quality trimming at Q25 with fastp, clone calling with MiXCR) and kept in-frame beta chains. Every entry covers one CDR3 protein and lists the most common genes and DNA from its rows. Counted in this sample were approximately 140,000 distinct CDR3 sequences; 30% to 45% of them appeared once. Of the sample, around half falls within the top ten clones. Reading the germline V gene gives CDR1 SQVTM and CDR2 ANQGSEA. A distance of 22 bases separates the germline ends of V and J, which lose 4 bases and 1 base respectively. The CDR3 has 17 amino acids, counting the end cysteine and phenylalanine. Only the CDR3 region is kept as DNA, spanning 51 bases read in frame from base 1.

Sequenced sample: blood, either unsorted or a sorted T cell fraction (not recorded which). This clonotype was sampled from a human donor who was either an allogeneic HSCT recipient or a stem cell or donor lymphocyte infusion donor (not recorded which). It is not recorded whose cells these are; they may come from a transplant donor. The rearranged chain carries TRBV29-1 and TRBJ1-1, and the D gene may be TRBD1, 5 bases matching. The nucleotide sequence reads as follows: TGCAGCGTTGCCCTAAACAGGAATAGACTCCAGAACACTGAAGCTTTCTTT. Its translation is CSVALNRNRLQNTEAFF.